Below are 25 T cell receptor beta chains sequenced from a single sample in a study of T cells in Graves' hyperthyroidism and ophthalmopathy. Using RNA transcripts as the source, TCR beta CDR3 regions were amplified. The TCR CDR3 first-round RT-PCR relied on the HTBI primer set. TCRdb re-called the multiplex PCR reads with MiXCR, one entry per CDR3 protein. In the table there are about 520,000 distinct CDR3 sequences, roughly a quarter of which are singletons. The specimen was blood. These receptors all come from a woman aged 25 to 39 with Graves' ophthalmopathy.

This clonotype was observed at least ten times. The rearrangement joins TRBV20-1 to TRBJ2-7; D may be TRBD2 (5 bases). This CDR3 is 13 amino acids long. The germline V gene has CDR1 DFQATT and CDR2 SNEGSKA (reference sequence). V was pared by 5 bases and J by 0 bases, with 11 bases between. This CDR3 is CSARHGISYEQYF. The CDR3 DNA is TGCAGTGCTCGCCACGGGATCTCCTACGAGCAGTACTTC.

Many counts were recorded for this clonotype. J is TRBJ2-5 and V is TRBV11-3, with 7 bases identical to TRBD1. The V and J ends lost 5 bases and 5 bases, in that order; junction bases with no gene match: 11. CDR1 SGHNT and CDR2 YENEEA come from the germline V gene. The CDR3 runs 15 residues. This CDR3 reads CASSPRQGEGETQYF. DNA of the CDR3: TGTGCCAGCAGCCCGAGACAGGGTGAGGGGGAGACCCAGTACTTC. The full variable domain, with the rest looked up from reference TRBV11-3 and TRBJ2-5, is EAGVVQSPRYKIIEKKQPVAFWCNPISGHNTLYWYLQNLGQGPELLIRYENEEAVDDSQLPKDRFSAERLKGVDSTLKIQPAELGDSAVYLCASSPRQGEGETQYFGPGTRLLVL.

This clonotype was found many times. J is TRBJ1-1 and V is TRBV27; TRBD1 matches 9 bases. The ends lost 6 bases at V and 1 base at J; junction bases unmatched: 6. The CDR3 length is 15 residues. CDR1 MNHEY and CDR2 SMNVEV come from the germline V gene (reference sequence). For the CDR3, the DNA is TGTGCCAGCAGCTACAGGGGGCGGGGGAACACTGAAGCTTTCTTT. Protein: CASSYRGRGNTEAFF.

This clonotype has more than one count but fewer than ten. The V call is TRBV9, the J call TRBJ1-2; 9 bases line up with TRBD1. Germline V lookup: CDR1 SGDLS, CDR2 YYNGEE. V lost 4 bases, J lost 4 bases, and 8 bases stayed unmatched. The CDR3 consists of 15 residues. The CDR3 spells CASSLRTGEAYGYTF. DNA for the CDR3: TGTGCCAGCAGCCTTCGGACAGGGGAGGCCTATGGCTACACCTTC.

This clonotype was recorded many times. The chain carries TRBV7-9 and TRBJ1-1, with no clear D. Trimming cost V 1 base and J 6 bases, with 6 bases left between them. This CDR3 spans 12 amino acids. Germline CDR1 reads SEHNR; CDR2 reads FQNEAQ (reference sequence). The CDR3 is CASSLVPAEAFF. DNA of the CDR3: TGTGCCAGCAGCTTAGTACCGGCTGAAGCTTTCTTT.

This CDR3 is CASSQATGYDEQYF. The CDR3 bases are TGTGCCAGCTCACAAGCTACAGGGTACGACGAGCAGTACTTC. The rearrangement uses TRBV18 and TRBJ2-7; tentatively, D is TRBD1 (6 bases). V gave up 4 bases and J gave up 5 bases, with 15 bases separating them. The CDR3 is made up of 14 amino acids. Per the germline V gene, CDR1 is KGHSH and CDR2 is LQKENI.

This clonotype has ten or more counts. The gene calls are TRBV4-3 and TRBJ1-1; D gene ambiguous. CDR1 and CDR2 from the germline V gene are LGHNA and YSLEER. The CDR3 covers 13 residues. V was shortened by 3 bases and J by 8 bases, with 13 bases between the two germline ends. This chain's CDR3 is CASSHGRTTEAFF. The CDR3, as DNA: TGCGCCAGCAGCCACGGACGGACGACAGAAGCTTTCTTT.

In this sample, this clonotype turned up many times. V and J are TRBV6-1 and TRBJ1-5; D gene ambiguous. Trimming pared 5 bases from V and 0 bases from J, leaving 11 bases between. CDR1 is MNHNS and CDR2 is SASEGT in the germline V gene. CDR3 length: 15 amino acids. DNA for the CDR3: TGTGCCAGCAGTCCGACCCAGTATAGCAATCAGCCCCAGCATTTT. It specifies CASSPTQYSNQPQHF.

This clonotype was detected ten times or more. The chain recombines TRBV28 with TRBJ2-2; 8 positions agree with TRBD2. CDR1 MDHEN and CDR2 SYDVKM come from the germline V gene. The CDR3 spans 15 residues. Unmatched junction bases numbered 6, after V lost 4 bases and J lost 5 bases. The CDR3 loop reads CASSSGTRWTGELFF. The CDR3 DNA reads TGTGCCAGCAGTTCCGGGACTAGATGGACCGGGGAGCTGTTTTTT.

In its sample, this clonotype was seen many times. This chain links TRBV20-1 with TRBJ2-7; possibly TRBD1 for D (5 bases). V was shortened by 7 bases and J by 3 bases, with 10 bases between the two germline ends. The CDR3 spans 11 residues. Germline V gene sequence: CDR1 DFQATT, CDR2 SNEGSKA (reference sequence). The chain's CDR3 is CSVSQGYEQYF. In DNA, the CDR3 is TGCAGTGTTTCTCAGGGCTACGAGCAGTACTTC.

This clonotype has only a few counts. The chain combines TRBV7-2 with TRBJ1-2; TRBD1 matches at 9 bases. The CDR3 length is 15 residues. Trimming removed 5 bases from V and 2 bases from J; junction bases left unmatched: 6. Germline values: CDR1 SGHTA, CDR2 FQGNSA. For the CDR3, the DNA is TGTGCCAGCAGCCCAGACAGGGGGGACAACTATGGCTACACCTTC. Its protein is CASSPDRGDNYGYTF.

This clonotype was observed a single time. This may be a read error: a much more frequent sequence differs by one nucleotide. The V call is TRBV30, the J call TRBJ2-2; D might be TRBD2 (6 bases). The CDR3 runs to 13 residues. Looked up from germline, CDR1 is GTSNPN and CDR2 is SVGIG (reference sequence). Here the CDR3 DNA reads TGTGCCTGGAGTGTACCTGGCACCGGGGGGCTGTTTTTT. Encoded protein: CAWSVPGTGGLFF.

The CDR3 region is CASSYRSGPGAQYF. The CDR3 DNA follows: TGTGCCAGCAGTTACCGTAGCGGGCCAGGTGCGCAGTATTTT. This chain connects TRBV6-2 or TRBV6-3 to TRBJ2-3, with 7 positions matching TRBD2. V lost 2 bases, J lost 10 bases, and 9 bases stayed unmatched. The germline CDR1 and CDR2 sequences are MNHEY and SVGEGT. The CDR3 has 14 amino acids.

This clonotype has only a few counts. This chain uses TRBV7-3 with TRBJ2-2; the match to TRBD1 covers 7 bases. The V and J ends lost 5 bases and 5 bases, in that order; junction bases with no gene match: 8. The CDR3 covers 15 residues. Germline CDR1 and CDR2: SGHTA and FQGTGA. The CDR3 DNA sequence: TGTGCCAGCAGCGCGACAGGGATTGGTACCGGGGAGCTGTTTTTT. Its translation is CASSATGIGTGELFF.

There are many counts of this clonotype. The gene calls are TRBV9 and TRBJ1-1, with D perhaps matching TRBD1 (5 bases). The CDR3 totals 14 residues. CDR1 SGDLS and CDR2 YYNGEE come from the germline V gene. Trimming removed 0 bases from V and 6 bases from J, with 12 bases in between. The CDR3 sequence is CASSVAGGWSEAFF. CDR3 coding DNA: TGTGCCAGCAGCGTAGCGGGGGGATGGTCTGAAGCTTTCTTT.

J is TRBJ2-2 and V is TRBV9; the D is unclear. The CDR3 has 15 amino acids. V lost 0 bases and J lost 4, with 10 bases in between. CDR1 and CDR2 from the germline V gene are SGDLS and YYNGEE. CDR3 protein: CASSVGGITTGELFF. Here the CDR3 DNA reads TGTGCCAGCAGCGTAGGGGGAATTACCACCGGGGAGCTGTTTTTT.

This clonotype was picked up a small number of times. V gene TRBV12-3 or TRBV12-4 combines with J gene TRBJ2-7, with 12 positions matching TRBD1. The CDR3 runs to 15 residues. The junction had 7 bases not matched to a gene; V was cut back by 5 bases and J by 5 bases. CDR3 DNA: TGTGCCAGCAGTCCCGGGACAGGGGGCTTCGACGAGCAGTACTTC. The encoded protein is CASSPGTGGFDEQYF.

This clonotype has a count of ten or more. J is TRBJ1-5 and V is TRBV7-9, with 10 bases fitting TRBD1. Germline V gene data show CDR1 as SEHNR and CDR2 as FQNEAQ (reference sequence). This CDR3 has 15 residues. Trimming took 5 bases from V and 4 from J; bases not matched to a gene: 5. The CDR3 loop reads CASSEGQGGNQPQHF. Here the CDR3 DNA reads TGTGCCAGCAGCGAAGGACAGGGGGGAAATCAGCCCCAGCATTTT.

This clonotype was recorded only once. DNA for the CDR3: TGCGCCAGCAGCCAAGTTCGGACAGAGGGTTTTGGAAACACCATATATTTT. It specifies CASSQVRTEGFGNTIYF. This chain joins TRBV4-1 and TRBJ1-3, with TRBD1 as a possible D gene (6 bases). V was shortened by 1 base and J by 3 bases, with 16 bases between the two germline ends. Germline-derived CDR1 and CDR2 are MGHRA and YSYEKL. CDR3 length equals 17 residues.

The CDR3 loop reads CASRTTGMNTEAFF. The CDR3 nucleotides read TGTGCCAGCAGGACGACAGGGATGAACACTGAAGCTTTCTTT. This rearrangement joins TRBV12-3 or TRBV12-4 to TRBJ1-1, with 7 bases matching TRBD1. The CDR3 consists of 14 residues. Trimming cost V 6 bases and J 0 bases; bases outside gene matches: 4.

At least ten counts were recorded for this clonotype. This sequence joins TRBV9 and TRBJ2-4; 8 bases fit TRBD2. Unmatched junction bases numbered 8, after V lost 3 bases and J lost 0 bases. The CDR3 consists of 17 residues. Germline CDR1 and CDR2: SGDLS and YYNGEE. The CDR3 DNA reads TGTGCCAGCAGCGGAGATCCTACTAGCGGAGCCAAAAACATTCAGTACTTC. It codes for CASSGDPTSGAKNIQYF.

To note about this clonotype: This may stem from a read error, because a much larger clone lies one nucleotide away. The genes are TRBV4-1 and TRBJ2-7, with a weak D call TRBD1 (5 bases). V lost 7 bases and J 3 bases, leaving 19 bases between the germline ends. Germline V gives CDR1 MGHRA, CDR2 YSYEKL. The CDR3 consists of 15 residues. This CDR3 is CASTQGADFCYEQYF. The CDR3 coding sequence is TGCGCCAGCACCCAGGGCGCAGACTTCTGCTACGAGCAGTACTTC.

This clonotype appeared many times. One junction end disagrees with the germline gene, perhaps due to a read error. The chain uses TRBV29-1 and TRBJ2-5; perhaps TRBD1 as D (6 bases). This CDR3 contains 14 residues. Germline V gene data show CDR1 as SQVTM and CDR2 as ANQGSEA. CDR3: CNVHQGTTQETQYF. The DNA for the CDR3 is TGCAACGTTCACCAGGGGACCACCCAAGAGACCCAATACTTC.

This clonotype occurred many times. The gene calls are TRBV27 and TRBJ1-5, with 9 bases that match TRBD1. With V trimmed by 2 bases and J by 7 bases, 3 bases remained unmatched. The CDR3 totals 14 residues. Per the germline V gene, CDR1 is MNHEY and CDR2 is SMNVEV (reference sequence). CDR3 amino acids: CASSLGTGTQPQHF. DNA for the CDR3: TGTGCCAGCAGTTTAGGGACAGGGACGCAGCCCCAGCATTTT.

This chain joins TRBV19 and TRBJ2-4; possible D gene TRBD1, 5 bases. Trimming shortened V by 4 bases and J by 5 bases, and 9 bases separated the two germline ends. CDR1 is LNHDA, CDR2 SQIVND, per germline (reference sequence). This CDR3 is built from 13 residues. This CDR3 is CASSTRGQNIQYF. The CDR3 DNA follows: TGTGCCAGTAGTACTAGGGGCCAAAACATTCAGTACTTC. Supplemented by reference TRBV19 and TRBJ2-4, the full variable domain reads DGGITQSPKYLFRKEGQNVTLSCEQNLNHDAMYWYRQDPGQGLRLIYYSQIVNDFQKGDIAEGYSVSREKKESFPLTVTSAQKNPTAFYLCASSTRGQNIQYFGAGTRLSVL.